This TCR beta chain was sequenced in a study of T cell changes during pregnancy in multiple sclerosis. Here immunoSEQ multiplex PCR was the method, and the copy in TCRdb shows in-frame clones only, minus some. The repertoire has nearly 110,000 clones, around 92% of them found once; the top ten carry 0.78%. The sequence was obtained from a female donor in good health, enrolled as a control in a pregnancy study. The sequencing here drew on peripheral blood, taken in the third trimester of pregnancy.

In DNA form, the CDR3 reads TGTGCCAGCAAACGGACACCTGAAAGGGAAGCTTTCTTT. Its protein is CASKRTPEREAFF. The chain couples TRBV7-2 to TRBJ1-1, with a tentative D call TRBD1 (5 bases). Trimming removed 7 bases from V and 8 bases from J, with 17 bases in between. This CDR3 region has 13 residues. Germline lookup yields CDR1 SGHTA and CDR2 FQGNSA.